These 29 T cell receptor beta chains were all obtained from the same sample, sequenced in a study of shared clonotypes between healthy human individuals. The assay was immunoSEQ multiplex PCR, and TCRdb's table has in-frame clones only and misses some. The repertoire holds around 2,000,000 clones, 85% to 95% seen once, with 0.13% in the top ten. The source material was naive CD4+ T cells sorted from blood. As to subset: CD45RA+ positively selected. The source of these receptors is a man between 18 and 29 years old in good health.

This rearrangement joins TRBV29-1 to TRBJ2-7, with a possible D match to TRBD1 (6 bases). The germline CDR1 and CDR2 sequences are SQVTM and ANQGSEA. The CDR3 is made up of 13 amino acids. The ends were cut back, 4 bases at V and 3 bases at J, with 13 bases in the middle. This chain's CDR3 is CSVARQGNYEQYF. CDR3 DNA sequence: TGCAGCGTTGCTCGTCAGGGGAACTACGAGCAGTACTTC.

This rearrangement joins TRBV15 to TRBJ1-3, with no clear D. CDR3 size: 17 residues. Germline V gene lookup returns CDR1 LNHNV and CDR2 YYDKDF (reference sequence). V was cut by 0 bases and J by 0 bases, with 12 bases left in between. In DNA form, the CDR3 reads TGTGCCACCAGCAGAGATCCAGGATCCCTCTCTGGAAACACCATATATTTT. This codes for CATSRDPGSLSGNTIYF.

In regard to this clone: This sequence may be a read error, since a much larger clone differs from it by one base. This sample includes further DNA sequences coding for the same CDR3. The V and J genes are TRBV6-5 and TRBJ2-7; D gene ambiguous. Germline V gene sequence: CDR1 MNHEY, CDR2 SVGAGI. This CDR3 comprises 12 residues. The germline V and J ends were trimmed by 6 bases and 4 bases, with 10 bases remaining between them. CDR3 loop: CASSPGRYEQYF. Here the CDR3 DNA reads TGTGCCAGCAGCCCCGGCCGATACGAGCAGTACTTC.

This chain uses TRBV11-2 with TRBJ2-5; 11 bases match TRBD2. The CDR3 loop spans 15 amino acids. CDR1 is SGHAT and CDR2 is FQNNGV in the germline V gene. Trimming removed 5 bases from V and 5 bases from J; junction bases left unmatched: 7. CDR3 in DNA: TGTGCCAGCAGCCCGAGGCCTAGCGGGAGGGAGACCCAGTACTTC. The encoded protein is CASSPRPSGRETQYF.

The chain recombines TRBV27 with TRBJ2-7; 10 bases line up with TRBD2. Germline assignment: CDR1 MNHEY and CDR2 SMNVEV (reference sequence). The V and J ends lost 3 bases and 2 bases, in that order; junction bases with no gene match: 4. This CDR3 is built from 15 residues. CDR3 protein: CASSLELAGTYEQYF. The CDR3 DNA reads TGTGCCAGCAGTTTGGAACTAGCGGGAACCTACGAGCAGTACTTC.

The chain recombines TRBV6-4 with TRBJ2-2; 9 nucleotides agree with TRBD1. The CDR3 length is 15 residues. J gave up 2 bases and V 6 bases, and 4 bases lay outside the gene matches. Germline V gene lookup returns CDR1 MRHNA and CDR2 SNTAGT. CDR3 sequence reads: CASSPQGANTGELFF. The CDR3 bases are TGTGCCAGCAGCCCACAGGGGGCTAACACCGGGGAGCTGTTTTTT.

This clone was picked up one time. J is TRBJ2-3 and V is TRBV2; a weak D match, TRBD2 (5 bases). Germline CDR1 reads SNHLY; CDR2 reads FYNNEI. Deletions cut 6 bases from V and 0 bases from J, with 13 bases between. The CDR3 spans 15 residues. CDR3 sequence (DNA): TGTGCCAGCAGGGAGAGGACGGGAAGCACAGATACGCAGTATTTT. Protein: CASRERTGSTDTQYF.

This clone was seen a single time. V is TRBV10-3 and J is TRBJ1-4; the D is unclear. CDR3 size: 13 residues. Germline V lookup: CDR1 ENHRY, CDR2 SYGVKD. The V end lost 8 bases, the J end lost 4 bases, and 11 bases lay between the germline ends. CDR3 bases: TGTGCCATCGCGTTGGCAGTTAATGAAAAACTGTTTTTT. Encoded protein: CAIALAVNEKLFF.

V is TRBV5-6 and J is TRBJ2-1, with 11 bases lining up with TRBD2. Trimming took 1 base from V and 2 from J; bases not matched to a gene: 8. The CDR3 totals 18 residues. The germline V gene has CDR1 SGHDT and CDR2 YYEEEE. CDR3 coding DNA: TGTGCCAGCAGCTTGCTAGCGGGAGGCCCTCCTACCTACAATGAGCAGTTCTTC. It yields the protein CASSLLAGGPPTYNEQFF.

The chain carries TRBV9 and TRBJ1-6; D ambiguous. This CDR3 has 16 amino acids. Germline CDR1 is SGDLS and CDR2 is YYNGEE. The ends were cut back, 4 bases at V and 10 bases at J, with 21 bases in the middle. The CDR3 coding sequence is TGTGCCAGCAGCCCTTCTTGGGCAGGTATAGGGTCACCCCTCCACTTT. This codes for CASSPSWAGIGSPLHF.

V gene TRBV19 combines with J gene TRBJ1-1; unclear D gene. The CDR3 covers 13 residues. Germline loops: CDR1 LNHDA, CDR2 SQIVND (reference sequence). Trimming left V 5 bases short and J 3 bases short, with 10 bases between. CDR3 coding DNA: TGTGCCAGTAGTCCCGAGACCCACACTGAAGCTTTCTTT. Translation: CASSPETHTEAFF.

V gene TRBV9 combines with J gene TRBJ2-4; 11 bases align to TRBD2. The ends lost 4 bases at V and 8 bases at J; junction bases unmatched: 5. This CDR3 has 14 amino acids. Germline-derived CDR1 and CDR2 are SGDLS and YYNGEE. CDR3 sequence (DNA): TGTGCCAGCAGCTTCACTAGCGGGGGTGACATTCAGTACTTC. Encoded protein: CASSFTSGGDIQYF.

The count of this clone is one. The chain has TRBV15 and TRBJ2-3; D possibly uses TRBD1 or TRBD2 (6 bases each). This CDR3 region has 15 residues. CDR1 is LNHNV and CDR2 is YYDKDF in the germline V gene (reference sequence). Trimming cost V 7 bases and J 6 bases, with 20 bases left between them. The CDR3: CATTPFAGGPDTQYF. The CDR3 DNA sequence: TGTGCCACCACCCCCTTTGCTGGGGGGCCCGATACGCAGTATTTT.

This clone was picked up a small number of times. In DNA form, the CDR3 reads TGTGCCTCCAATCTCGGACAGGGCAATCAGCCCCAGCATTTT. Translated, it gives CASNLGQGNQPQHF. The chain recombines TRBV19 with TRBJ1-5, with 7 nucleotides matching TRBD1. V dropped 11 bases and J dropped 2; count of bases not matched to a gene: 9. CDR3 length: 14 residues. Germline V lookup: CDR1 LNHDA, CDR2 SQIVND (reference sequence).

The chain is built from TRBV6-1 and TRBJ1-4; 7 nucleotides align to TRBD1. The CDR3 has 15 residues. Germline CDR1 MNHNS, CDR2 SASEGT. J was trimmed by 2 bases and V by 3 bases; bases with no gene match: 3. The DNA for the CDR3 is TGTGCCAGCAGTGACAGGGGGTGGACTAATGAAAAACTGTTTTTT. Translated: CASSDRGWTNEKLFF.

This chain uses TRBV2 with TRBJ2-7; TRBD2 is a possible D gene (6 bases). V was clipped by 5 bases and J by 3 bases, with 14 bases between them. The CDR3 consists of 14 residues. Germline loops: CDR1 SNHLY, CDR2 FYNNEI. CDR3 region: CASSPSGVGYEQYF. CDR3 coding DNA: TGTGCCAGCAGTCCCTCGGGAGTGGGCTACGAGCAGTACTTC.

This clone was seen only a few times. At the DNA level, this CDR3 is encoded by other sequences in the same sample as well. The rearrangement joins TRBV10-3 to TRBJ2-5, with D possibly TRBD1 on 6 matching bases. Germline V gene lookup returns CDR1 ENHRY and CDR2 SYGVKD. Trimming pared 2 bases from V and 2 bases from J, leaving 9 bases between. The CDR3 runs 14 residues. Written as DNA, the CDR3 is TGTGCCATCAGTGAGAGTGGACAGCAAGAGACCCAGTACTTC. Residues: CAISESGQQETQYF.

The chain combines TRBV4-2 with TRBJ1-6; D is unresolved. The germline V gene encodes CDR1 LGHNA and CDR2 YNFKEQ. Trimming shortened V by 1 base and J by 7 bases, and 8 bases separated the two germline ends. The CDR3 runs to 14 residues. The CDR3 coding sequence is TGTGCCAGCAGCCAAGCGATCCGGAATTCACCCCTCCACTTT. Translating gives CASSQAIRNSPLHF.

The V gene is TRBV9, the J gene TRBJ2-5; 10 nucleotides agree with TRBD2. Germline V gene sequence: CDR1 SGDLS, CDR2 YYNGEE. J lost 5 bases, V lost 4 bases, and 8 bases had no gene match. The CDR3 totals 15 residues. CDR3 in DNA: TGTGCCAGCAGCCTCGGGCTAGCGGGAGCTGAGACCCAGTACTTC. This translates into CASSLGLAGAETQYF.

V and J are TRBV7-9 and TRBJ2-5; D could derive from TRBD1 or TRBD2 (5 bases each). The V end was cut by 1 base, the J end by 2 bases, with 11 bases between. CDR1 is SEHNR and CDR2 is FQNEAQ in the germline V gene (reference sequence). The CDR3 contains 15 residues. The CDR3 sequence: CASSLVLGVQETQYF. DNA for the CDR3: TGTGCCAGCAGCTTAGTTCTGGGGGTACAAGAGACCCAGTACTTC.

With respect to this clone: The same CDR3 arises from other DNA sequences in this sample as well. The CDR3 DNA is TGTGCCAGCTCACCAAGACAACAAGAGACCCAGTACTTC. Amino acid sequence: CASSPRQQETQYF. The chain combines TRBV18 with TRBJ2-5; D gene ambiguous. The CDR3 has 13 amino acids. Trimming took 2 bases from V and 2 from J, leaving 6 bases between them. From germline, CDR1 is KGHSH and CDR2 LQKENI.

This clone was picked up a small number of times. For the CDR3, the DNA is TGCGCCAGCAGCCAAACCTGGGGACAGCTGAGTGAAGCTTTCTTT. This gives the protein CASSQTWGQLSEAFF. V usage is TRBV5-1 and J usage is TRBJ1-1; 7 nucleotides align to TRBD1. Germline loops: CDR1 SGHRS, CDR2 YFSETQ. V shed 4 bases, J shed 7 bases, and the junction held 13 bases outside the gene matches. The length of the CDR3 is 15 residues.

The J gene is TRBJ2-1, the V gene TRBV5-1; D not resolved. The CDR3 is 13 residues long. Germline V gene lookup returns CDR1 SGHRS and CDR2 YFSETQ. Trimming removed 2 bases from V and 9 bases from J, with 12 bases in between. The CDR3 DNA is TGCGCCAGCAGCTTATCAGCTAATAGTGAGCAGTTCTTC. It codes for CASSLSANSEQFF.

This chain links TRBV29-1 with TRBJ2-1; D is possibly TRBD2 (6 bases). Germline assignment: CDR1 SQVTM and CDR2 ANQGSEA. The ends were cut back, 3 bases at V and 4 bases at J, with 13 bases in the middle. This CDR3 contains 14 residues. The CDR3 spells CSVEIAGWYNEQFF. As DNA, the CDR3 is TGCAGCGTTGAGATCGCGGGGTGGTACAATGAGCAGTTCTTC.

This chain links TRBV11-2 with TRBJ2-7; a possible D gene is TRBD1 (5 bases). The CDR3 extends over 14 amino acids. V was trimmed by 6 bases and J by 5 bases, leaving 17 bases between them. Germline values: CDR1 SGHAT, CDR2 FQNNGV. The CDR3 here is CASSDFQGFDEQYF. CDR3 DNA sequence: TGTGCCAGCAGTGATTTCCAGGGATTCGACGAGCAGTACTTC.

V is TRBV6-5 and J is TRBJ1-2; the D gene is possibly TRBD1 (6 bases). The CDR3 sequence is 14 residues long. Germline CDR1 and CDR2: MNHEY and SVGAGI. Deletions cut 0 bases from V and 3 bases from J, with 8 bases between. The CDR3, as DNA: TGTGCCAGCAGTTACTCGTGGACAGACTATGGCTACACCTTC. Encoded protein: CASSYSWTDYGYTF.

This chain uses TRBV10-3 with TRBJ2-7; D perhaps matches TRBD1 (6 bases). CDR3 length: 15 residues. V was trimmed by 5 bases and J by 0 bases, leaving 14 bases between them. CDR1 and CDR2 from the germline V gene are ENHRY and SYGVKD. The CDR3 DNA is TGTGCCATCAGTTCCGGGACACACAACTCCTACGAGCAGTACTTC. Residues: CAISSGTHNSYEQYF.

The chain recombines TRBV11-2 with TRBJ1-2; 8 bases are shared with TRBD1. The junction had 6 bases not matched to a gene; V was cut back by 5 bases and J by 7 bases. The CDR3 is made up of 13 amino acids. Germline V CDR1 and CDR2: SGHAT, FQNNGV. The CDR3 bases are TGTGCCAGCAGCCCGCAGGGGGCGCTTGGCTACACCTTC. Its translation is CASSPQGALGYTF.

Points on this clone: The same CDR3 also results from other DNA sequences found in this sample. As DNA, the CDR3 is TGTGCCAGCAGCTTGGAAGGTCTAAATGAAAAACTGTTTTTT. Protein sequence: CASSLEGLNEKLFF. J is TRBJ1-4 and V is TRBV5-4; D not resolved. The V and J ends lost 0 bases and 5 bases respectively, with 8 bases between them. This CDR3 comprises 14 residues. Germline CDR1 and CDR2: SGHNT and YYREEE (reference sequence).